These 31 T cell receptor beta chains originate from one sample sequenced in a study of cytomegalovirus exposure and HLA in healthy donors. The PCR had 60 Vbeta and 13 Jbeta primers. Repertoires were generated with immunoSEQ multiplex PCR, while TCRdb's copy carries only in-frame clones and drops some. Of over 150,000 clones listed, 80% to 90% are singletons. The source material was PBMCs. These receptors all come from a man between 50 and 59 years old in good health and CMV-seropositive.

V gene TRBV7-8 combines with J gene TRBJ2-1; the match to TRBD2 covers 8 bases. Germline V gene sequence: CDR1 SGHVS, CDR2 FQNEAQ. V was pared by 7 bases and J by 4 bases, with 9 bases of the junction left unmatched. CDR3 length equals 15 residues. CDR3 in amino acids: CASNRAAGGYNEQFF. The CDR3 DNA is TGTGCCAGCAACCGGGCGGCGGGGGGATACAATGAGCAGTTCTTC.

Of note for this clone: Germline is not matched at one junction end, which may reflect a read error. The chain uses TRBV7-9 and TRBJ1-1; D remains ambiguous. The CDR3 has 15 amino acids. Germline CDR1 is SEHNR and CDR2 is FQNEAQ (reference sequence). CDR3: CSSSFEGNLNTEAFF. In DNA form, the CDR3 reads TGTTCCAGCAGCTTTGAGGGTAATTTGAACACTGAAGCTTTCTTT.

The chain carries TRBV15 and TRBJ2-7, with a weak D call TRBD1 (6 bases). V lost 2 bases and J lost 5, with 10 bases in between. The CDR3 has 13 amino acids. Germline assignment: CDR1 LNHNV and CDR2 YYDKDF (reference sequence). The CDR3 sequence: CATSRRGQNEQYF. CDR3 coding DNA: TGTGCCACCAGCAGAAGAGGACAGAACGAGCAGTACTTC.

This clone was recorded a few times. This chain links TRBV7-9 with TRBJ2-4, with a weak D call TRBD2 (6 bases). Germline V gives CDR1 SEHNR, CDR2 FQNEAQ (reference sequence). Trimming took 3 bases from V and 5 from J, leaving 11 bases between them. CDR3 size: 14 residues. This CDR3 is CASSFGGTQNIQYF. CDR3 sequence (DNA): TGTGCCAGCAGCTTCGGGGGTACTCAAAACATTCAGTACTTC. The complete variable domain, with remaining parts taken from reference TRBV7-9 and TRBJ2-4, reads DTGVSQNPRHKITKRGQNVTFRCDPISEHNRLYWYRQTLGQGPEFLTYFQNEAQLEKSRLLSDRFSAERPKGSFSTLEIQRTEQGDSAMYLCASSFGGTQNIQYFGAGTRLSVL.

To note about this clone: At one end, the junction sequence differs from germline, possibly due to a read error. The rearrangement links TRBV5-1 to TRBJ1-2; D is ambiguous. This CDR3 region has 14 residues. In germline, CDR1 is SGHRS, CDR2 YFSETQ. CDR3: CASSLMAEDYGYTF. CDR3 sequence (DNA): TGTGCCAGCAGCTTGATGGCTGAGGACTATGGCTACACCTTC.

The rearrangement joins TRBV5-4 to TRBJ2-2; 9 nucleotides align to TRBD2. J was trimmed by 4 bases and V by 3 bases; bases with no gene match: 7. CDR1 SGHNT and CDR2 YYREEE come from the germline V gene (reference sequence). CDR3 length: 16 residues. The CDR3 DNA reads TGTGCCAGCAGCTCGGGAGCGGGAGGCGGCACCGGGGAGCTGTTTTTT. This codes for CASSSGAGGGTGELFF. The complete variable domain, with remaining parts taken from reference TRBV5-4 and TRBJ2-2, reads ETGVTQSPTHLIKTRGQQVTLRCSSQSGHNTVSWYQQALGQGPQFIFQYYREEENGRGNFPPRFSGLQFPNYSSELNVNALELDDSALYLCASSSGAGGGTGELFFGEGSRLTVL.

The V gene is TRBV15, the J gene TRBJ2-5; 8 bases are shared with TRBD2. V trimming: 5 bases; J trimming: 5 bases; junction bases outside the gene matches: 16. This CDR3 is built from 17 residues. CDR1 and CDR2 from the germline V gene are LNHNV and YYDKDF (reference sequence). CDR3 loop: CATSVAREGRSFETQYF. The CDR3 nucleotides are TGTGCCACCAGCGTCGCCCGGGAGGGCCGGTCTTTCGAGACCCAGTACTTC.

This clone appeared once. V and J are TRBV6-5 and TRBJ2-1; a possible D gene is TRBD1 (6 bases). From germline, CDR1 is MNHEY and CDR2 SVGAGI. The length of the CDR3 is 12 residues. V was pared by 4 bases and J by 10 bases, with 11 bases between. The CDR3 DNA is TGTGCCAGCAGTTTCACAGGGCAGGAGCAGTTCTTC. It codes for CASSFTGQEQFF.

In this sample, this clone turned up once. This rearrangement joins TRBV7-9 to TRBJ1-1, with 8 positions matching TRBD1. The CDR3 loop spans 15 amino acids. The germline V gene has CDR1 SEHNR and CDR2 FQNEAQ (reference sequence). V was pared by 4 bases and J by 3 bases, with 7 bases of the junction left unmatched. The DNA of the CDR3 is TGTGCCAGCAGCTCCTCCAGGGGGCAGTACACTGAAGCTTTCTTT. Translation: CASSSSRGQYTEAFF.

This clone occurred once. The chain links TRBV5-6 to TRBJ2-5; 10 nucleotides line up with TRBD2. The germline CDR1 and CDR2 sequences are SGHDT and YYEEEE. V shed 4 bases, J shed 5 bases, and the junction held 14 bases outside the gene matches. The CDR3 loop spans 17 amino acids. The DNA for the CDR3 is TGTGCCAGCAGCCCCTTAGGGGCTAGCGGGAGTGGGGAGACCCAGTACTTC. Its translation is CASSPLGASGSGETQYF.

The V gene is TRBV4-1, the J gene TRBJ2-3; 9 bases fit TRBD2. From germline, CDR1 is MGHRA and CDR2 YSYEKL. The CDR3 is made up of 17 amino acids. V trimming: 2 bases; J trimming: 2 bases; junction bases outside the gene matches: 8. In DNA, the CDR3 is TGCGCCAGCAGCCAATACACAGAGCGGGAGGTCACAGATACGCAGTATTTT. Translating it yields CASSQYTEREVTDTQYF.

The CDR3 DNA is TGCGCCAGCAGCACTGCGGGGGTTAGCACAGATACGCAGTATTTT. Protein: CASSTAGVSTDTQYF. The chain employs TRBV5-1 and TRBJ2-3, with 7 positions matching TRBD2. The J segment lost 0 bases and the V segment lost 4 bases, leaving 5 bases of the junction unmatched. The CDR3 totals 15 residues. Germline V CDR1 and CDR2: SGHRS, YFSETQ.

This clone occurred once. The rearrangement uses TRBV7-3 and TRBJ2-7; the match to TRBD1 covers 7 bases. The V gene's germline CDR1 is SGHTA and CDR2 FQGTGA. The CDR3 has 14 residues. The ends lost 5 bases at V and 1 base at J; junction bases unmatched: 5. CDR3 residues: CASSRTGLSYEQYF. Here the CDR3 DNA reads TGTGCCAGCAGCCGGACAGGTTTATCCTACGAGCAGTACTTC.

CDR3 loop: CASSVDRATDTQYF. DNA for the CDR3: TGTGCCAGCAGCGTAGACAGAGCCACAGATACGCAGTATTTT. This chain uses TRBV9 with TRBJ2-3; D is ambiguous. The CDR3 consists of 14 residues. The germline CDR1 and CDR2 sequences are SGDLS and YYNGEE. V was cut by 0 bases and J by 2 bases, with 7 bases left in between.

This clone was detected only a few times. The chain links TRBV6-5 to TRBJ1-5, with 8 bases fitting TRBD1. Germline lookup yields CDR1 MNHEY and CDR2 SVGAGI. The CDR3 has 14 residues. The V segment lost 5 bases and the J segment 2 bases; nucleotides outside the gene matches: 2. The CDR3: CASSPTGGNQPQHF. The CDR3 DNA reads TGTGCCAGCAGTCCGACAGGGGGCAATCAGCCCCAGCATTTT.

CDR3 protein: CASSPPGGAPADTQYF. The DNA of the CDR3 is TGTGCCAGCAGCCCTCCCGGGGGGGCCCCCGCAGATACGCAGTATTTT. The rearrangement links TRBV7-2 to TRBJ2-3, with 8 nucleotides matching TRBD2. The trim removed 5 bases at V and 4 bases at J, leaving 11 bases unmatched. The germline gives CDR1 SGHTA, CDR2 FQGNSA. The CDR3 length is 16 residues. Full variable domain (missing parts from reference TRBV7-2 and TRBJ2-3): GAGVSQSPSNKVTEKGKDVELRCDPISGHTALYWYRQSLGQGLEFLIYFQGNSAPDKSGLPSDRFSAERTGGSVSTLTIQRTQQEDSAVYLCASSPPGGAPADTQYFGPGTRLTVL.

The chain couples TRBV5-1 to TRBJ2-7, with D maybe TRBD2 (6 bases). V was clipped by 0 bases and J by 5 bases, with 12 bases between them. The germline CDR1 and CDR2 sequences are SGHRS and YFSETQ. The CDR3 has 14 amino acids. The CDR3 sequence: CASSLVAGKNEQYF. CDR3 in DNA: TGCGCCAGCAGCTTGGTGGCGGGGAAAAACGAGCAGTACTTC.

The V gene is TRBV28, the J gene TRBJ1-5; a weak D match, TRBD1 (6 bases). Per the germline V gene, CDR1 is MDHEN and CDR2 is SYDVKM. The CDR3 contains 13 residues. This CDR3 reads CGTSRGARQPQHF. In nucleotides, the CDR3 is TGTGGAACGTCGCGGGGGGCGCGGCAGCCCCAGCATTTT.

The table lists this clone with a few counts. The V gene is TRBV29-1, the J gene TRBJ1-1; the D is unclear. The V end was cut by 7 bases, the J end by 5 bases, with 23 bases between. Germline-derived CDR1 and CDR2 are SQVTM and ANQGSEA. The CDR3 contains 15 residues. The CDR3 sequence: CSAGEERLLGTEAFF. The CDR3 DNA reads as TGCAGCGCCGGGGAGGAACGCTTATTGGGGACTGAAGCTTTCTTT.

The V call is TRBV5-6, the J call TRBJ1-1, with D perhaps matching TRBD1 (5 bases). CDR3 length: 13 residues. Germline CDR1 is SGHDT and CDR2 is YYEEEE. Trimming removed 2 bases at V and 6 bases at J, with 11 bases between. The CDR3 bases are TGTGCCAGCAGCTTCCAGGGTTGGCCTGAAGCTTTCTTT. It codes for CASSFQGWPEAFF. Complete variable domain (other parts from reference TRBV5-6 and TRBJ1-1): DAGVTQSPTHLIKTRGQQVTLRCSPKSGHDTVSWYQQALGQGPQFIFQYYEEEERQRGNFPDRFSGHQFPNYSSELNVNALLLGDSALYLCASSFQGWPEAFFGQGTRLTVV.

The chain couples TRBV18 to TRBJ1-3; the match to TRBD1 covers 8 bases. With 4 bases clipped from V and 2 bases from J, the junction kept 7 bases outside the gene matches. Germline values: CDR1 KGHSH, CDR2 LQKENI. The CDR3 runs 16 residues. The CDR3 DNA reads TGTGCCAGCTCACGAGGGCCGACAGGGGCTGGAAACACCATATATTTT. Translation: CASSRGPTGAGNTIYF.

The genes are TRBV6-6 and TRBJ1-5; 8 nucleotides agree with TRBD1. This CDR3 is 15 amino acids long. CDR1 is MNHNY, CDR2 SVGAGI, per germline (reference sequence). The V gene end was trimmed by 0 bases and the J gene end by 7 bases; junction bases not matched to a gene: 5. This chain's CDR3 is CASSYSDREGQPQHF. The DNA of the CDR3 is TGTGCCAGCAGTTACTCGGACAGGGAGGGACAGCCCCAGCATTTT.

The chain couples TRBV5-4 to TRBJ2-2; the D is unclear. Looked up from germline, CDR1 is SGHNT and CDR2 is YYREEE (reference sequence). Trimming took off 0 bases at V and 0 bases at J, with 9 bases between the two ends. The CDR3 spans 16 residues. The CDR3 loop reads CASSLDPSANTGELFF. CDR3 DNA sequence: TGTGCCAGCAGCTTGGACCCTAGTGCGAACACCGGGGAGCTGTTTTTT.

The chain has TRBV5-5 and TRBJ2-1, with unresolved D. CDR3 length: 11 residues. Trimming pared 6 bases from V and 3 bases from J, leaving 4 bases between. Germline V lookup: CDR1 SGHKS, CDR2 YYEKEE (reference sequence). CDR3 DNA: TGTGCCAGCAACTACTACAATGAGCAGTTCTTC. It encodes CASNYYNEQFF.

This chain connects TRBV29-1 to TRBJ1-2; D is perhaps TRBD1 (6 bases). CDR3 length equals 13 residues. CDR1 is SQVTM, CDR2 ANQGSEA, per germline. The V and J ends lost 4 bases and 8 bases respectively, with 17 bases between them. The DNA of the CDR3 is TGCAGCGTTGTCGACAGGCAGACTGTCGGCTACACCTTC. Its translation is CSVVDRQTVGYTF.

As regards this clone: This CDR3 is also generated by other DNA sequences in the sample. J is TRBJ1-1 and V is TRBV5-4; no reliable D call. The CDR3 is 13 amino acids. V dropped 2 bases and J dropped 4 bases, with 9 bases sitting between them. Germline assignment: CDR1 SGHNT and CDR2 YYREEE (reference sequence). CDR3 in amino acids: CASSFSISTEAFF. The CDR3 DNA reads TGTGCCAGCAGCTTTTCGATTAGCACTGAAGCTTTCTTT.

This chain joins TRBV7-9 and TRBJ2-7; no reliable D call. The germline V and J ends were trimmed by 4 bases and 3 bases, with 10 bases remaining between them. This CDR3 has 13 amino acids. The germline gives CDR1 SEHNR, CDR2 FQNEAQ (reference sequence). The CDR3 loop reads CASSSRHDYEQYF. Here the CDR3 DNA reads TGTGCCAGCAGCTCCCGACACGACTACGAGCAGTACTTC.

The V call is TRBV7-8, the J call TRBJ2-2, with a tentative D call TRBD1 (6 bases). Germline V CDR1 and CDR2: SGHVS, FQNEAQ. The CDR3 has 19 residues. Deletions cut 6 bases from V and 0 bases from J, with 23 bases between. The CDR3, as DNA: TGTGCCAGCAGAGATACCCCGGGACAAAAGATCGCGAACACCGGGGAGCTGTTTTTT. It codes for CASRDTPGQKIANTGELFF.

The chain uses TRBV7-2 and TRBJ2-1; D uncertain. Looked up from germline, CDR1 is SGHTA and CDR2 is FQGNSA. There are 15 residues in the CDR3. With 1 base removed from V and 0 bases from J, the gap between germline ends came to 7 bases. The CDR3 DNA reads TGTGCCAGCAGCTTAGGCGTAAGCTCCTACAATGAGCAGTTCTTC. As protein: CASSLGVSSYNEQFF.

This clone was found once. This chain uses TRBV4-2 with TRBJ2-7; 7 bases match TRBD1. This CDR3 is built from 15 residues. Unmatched junction bases numbered 7, after V lost 3 bases and J lost 2 bases. CDR1 and CDR2 (germline): LGHNA, YNFKEQ. The CDR3 here is CASSQIRGQPYEQYF. CDR3 coding DNA: TGTGCCAGCAGCCAGATAAGGGGACAGCCCTACGAGCAGTACTTC.

The rearrangement uses TRBV7-2 and TRBJ2-3, with 9 bases that match TRBD2. The germline V gene has CDR1 SGHTA and CDR2 FQGNSA. The CDR3 consists of 16 residues. V trimming: 4 bases; J trimming: 0 bases; junction bases outside the gene matches: 5. CDR3 region: CASSSASGRSTDTQYF. The CDR3 coding sequence is TGTGCCAGCAGCTCAGCCAGCGGGAGGAGCACAGATACGCAGTATTTT.